This T cell receptor (beta chain) originates from a study of lymphopenia after photon versus proton radiotherapy. The CDR3 has 15 amino acids. Trimming removed 3 bases from V and 6 bases from J; junction bases left unmatched: 3. Germline V CDR1 and CDR2: LNHDA, SQIVND (reference sequence). Study-wide results and caveats: Relative stability marked proton patients; photon patients lost diversity and naive cells.

To note about this clone: Its antigen is not identified.

Produced via immunoSEQ multiplex PCR; TCRdb's table is partial and in-frame only. Of approximately 160,000 clones listed, approximately 91% are singletons. The sequence came from a middle-aged man with gastric cancer. The V and J genes are TRBV19 and TRBJ2-2, with 11 bases identical to TRBD2. The sample consisted of peripheral blood, taken from a patient treated with photon-based radiotherapy. In DNA, the CDR3 is TGTGCCAGTAGTATCCAACTAGCGGGAGCCGGGGAGCTGTTTTTT. Protein: CASSIQLAGAGELFF.